This T cell receptor (beta chain) was captured in a study of cytomegalovirus exposure and HLA in healthy donors. Background on the study: One earlier analysis, a look at 150 million to 200 million T cells, found some 110 million unique TCR beta sequences. The Caucasian-associated ancestry cluster contained 81% of the approximately 390 genotyped donors.

Nobody wrote down the CMV serostatus of this donor. In the case of this clone: What it recognizes is unknown.

PCR employed 60 Vbeta and 13 Jbeta primers. The repertoire was sequenced with immunoSEQ multiplex PCR; TCRdb's copy has only in-frame clones and lacks some. This table lists about 40,000 clones. Study-level findings and limits: It was reported in a later analysis that an Asian-associated ancestry cluster showed fewer N-insertions than the 666-donor mean.

Trimming took 0 bases from V and 5 from J, leaving 14 bases between them. The CDR3 is made up of 16 amino acids. CDR1 LNHNV and CDR2 YYDKDF come from the germline V gene (reference sequence). The sample taken for sequencing was PBMCs. This clonotype was obtained from a human donor in good health. The V call is TRBV15, the J call TRBJ2-1; unclear D gene. In DNA, the CDR3 is TGTGCCACCAGCAGAGATTCAAGCGCACGAGACAATGAGCAGTTCTTC. It specifies CATSRDSSARDNEQFF. Full variable domain (outside the CDR3, taken from reference TRBV15 and TRBJ2-1): DAMVIQNPRYQVTQFGKPVTLSCSQTLNHNVMYWYQQKSSQAPKLLFHYYDKDFNNEADTPDNFQSRRPNTSFCFLDIRSPGLGDTAMYLCATSRDSSARDNEQFFGPGTRLTVL.